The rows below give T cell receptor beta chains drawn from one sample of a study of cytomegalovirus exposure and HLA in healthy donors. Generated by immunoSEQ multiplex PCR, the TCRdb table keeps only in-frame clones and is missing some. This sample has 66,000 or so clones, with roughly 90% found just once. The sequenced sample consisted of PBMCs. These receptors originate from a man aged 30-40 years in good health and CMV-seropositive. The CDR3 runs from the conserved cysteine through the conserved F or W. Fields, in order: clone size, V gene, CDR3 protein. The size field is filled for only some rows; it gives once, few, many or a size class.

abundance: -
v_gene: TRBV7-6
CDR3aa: CASSLFGRLYNEQFF

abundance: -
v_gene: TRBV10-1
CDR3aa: CASSEVPGTNPYEQYF

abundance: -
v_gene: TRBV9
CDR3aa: CASSDKGDSYEQYF

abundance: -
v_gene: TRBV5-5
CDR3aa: CASRGQVSQGYGYTF

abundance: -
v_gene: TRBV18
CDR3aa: CASSPSPGQGRHQPQHF

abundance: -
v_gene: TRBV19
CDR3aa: CASSSSGNAYNEQFF

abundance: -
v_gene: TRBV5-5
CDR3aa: CASFRTSYNEQFF

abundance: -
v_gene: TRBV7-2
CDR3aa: CASSLVGLAGGYEQYF

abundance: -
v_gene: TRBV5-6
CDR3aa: CASTLSGYGYTF

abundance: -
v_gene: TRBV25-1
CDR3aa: CASSEHSGRSTDTQYF

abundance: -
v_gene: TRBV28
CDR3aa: CASSSGLAGVQYF

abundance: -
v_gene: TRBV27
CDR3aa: CASSSYSGGTDTQYF

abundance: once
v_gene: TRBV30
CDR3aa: CAWSQGGNTEAFF

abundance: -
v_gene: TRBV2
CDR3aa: CASSETTTNTGELFF

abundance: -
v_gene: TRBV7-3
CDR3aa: CASSRQGAVGELFF

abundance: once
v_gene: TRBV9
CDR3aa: CASSVAAVRPLHF

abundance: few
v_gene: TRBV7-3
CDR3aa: CASSPGPTGRETQYF

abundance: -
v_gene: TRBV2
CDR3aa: CASSEALTGYGYTF

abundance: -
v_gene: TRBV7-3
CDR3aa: CASSLGRGNEQYF

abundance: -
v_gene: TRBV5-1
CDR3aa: CASSLVLTTYEQYF

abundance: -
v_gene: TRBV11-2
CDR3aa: CASSLKLGGSGYF

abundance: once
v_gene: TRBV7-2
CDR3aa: CASSQYRAEETQYF

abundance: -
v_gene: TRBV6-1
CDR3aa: CASSGSAGRYEQYF

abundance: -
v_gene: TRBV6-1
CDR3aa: CASSEGLAGEGNNEQFF

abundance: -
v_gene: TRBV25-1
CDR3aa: CASSASGDTEAFF

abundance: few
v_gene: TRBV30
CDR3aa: CAWRRHLYTEAFF

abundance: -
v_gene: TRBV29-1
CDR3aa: CSVEVQGWSYNEQFF